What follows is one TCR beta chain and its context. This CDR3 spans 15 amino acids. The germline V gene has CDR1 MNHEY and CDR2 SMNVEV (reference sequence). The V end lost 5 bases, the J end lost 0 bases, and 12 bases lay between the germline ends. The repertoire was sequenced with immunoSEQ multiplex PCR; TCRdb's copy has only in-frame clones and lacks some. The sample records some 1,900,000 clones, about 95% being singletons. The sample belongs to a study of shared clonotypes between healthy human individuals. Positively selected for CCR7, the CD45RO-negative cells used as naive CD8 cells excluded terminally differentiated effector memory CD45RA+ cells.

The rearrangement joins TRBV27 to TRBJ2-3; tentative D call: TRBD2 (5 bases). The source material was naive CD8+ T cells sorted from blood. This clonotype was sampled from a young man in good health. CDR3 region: CASSLGLRSTDTQYF. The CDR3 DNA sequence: TGTGCCAGCAGTCTCGGACTGAGGAGCACAGATACGCAGTATTTT.